This T cell receptor (beta chain) was retrieved from a study of cytomegalovirus exposure and HLA in healthy donors. Germline loops: CDR1 MDHEN, CDR2 SYDVKM. This CDR3 has 15 amino acids. V shed 5 bases and J shed 5 bases, with 16 bases lying between them. PCR involved 60 Vbeta and 13 Jbeta primers. Produced via immunoSEQ multiplex PCR; TCRdb's table is partial and in-frame only. Of approximately 190,000 clones in the sample, roughly 86% were seen once. The sequencing sample was made of PBMCs. This chain uses TRBV28 with TRBJ1-5; weak D call: TRBD1 (5 bases). The TCR was taken from a man in his forties in good health and CMV-seropositive. CDR3 loop: CASSRLDRGDQPQHF. CDR3 nucleotides: TGTGCCAGCAGTAGACTAGACCGGGGGGATCAGCCCCAGCATTTT.